This T cell receptor beta chain was observed in a study of tumor and adjacent non-tumor tissue in lung cancer. Study context: There were 11 to 13 adenocarcinoma, a couple of squamous cell carcinoma and 1 small cell lung cancer cases. Around 4.4 million productive TCRbeta reads were obtained per sample on average.

Notes on the study in general: In normal lung, the top 100 clones were significantly more dominant than in tumor.

The library came from three nested PCR rounds adapted from ARM-PCR protocols. MiXCR, run by TCRdb on the multiplex PCR reads, gives a single entry per CDR3 protein. This table holds tens of thousands of distinct CDR3 sequences, roughly three fifths found once. Points on this clonotype: Its antigen is still unknown.

The germline CDR1 and CDR2 sequences are SGHNT and YYREEE (reference sequence). Trimming pared 0 bases from V and 2 bases from J, leaving 12 bases between. The CDR3 extends over 15 amino acids. No cell sorting was done before RNA was extracted from the tissue. The normal lung tissue was taken more than 3 cm from the tumor edge. Chemotherapy-naive patients with new lung cancer underwent thoracic surgery in China, August–late 2014. Sequencing was performed on distant non-tumor lung tissue. The chain is built from TRBV5-4 and TRBJ2-7; a possible D gene is TRBD1 (6 bases). This clonotype was sampled from a woman in her 40s with non-small cell lung cancer. The CDR3: CASSLASGDPYEQYF. In nucleotides, the CDR3 is TGTGCCAGCAGCTTGGCATCAGGGGACCCCTACGAGCAGTACTTC.